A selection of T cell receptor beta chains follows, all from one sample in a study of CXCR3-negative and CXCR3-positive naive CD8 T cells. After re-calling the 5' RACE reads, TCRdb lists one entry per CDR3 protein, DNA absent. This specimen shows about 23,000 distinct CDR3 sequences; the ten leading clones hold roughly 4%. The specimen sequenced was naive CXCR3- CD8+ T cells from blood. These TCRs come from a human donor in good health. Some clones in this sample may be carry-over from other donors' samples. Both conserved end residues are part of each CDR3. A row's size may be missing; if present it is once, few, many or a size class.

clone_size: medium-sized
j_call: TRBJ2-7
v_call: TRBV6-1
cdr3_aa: CASSELAGGLRSYEQYF

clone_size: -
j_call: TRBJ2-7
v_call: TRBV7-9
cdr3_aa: CASSPRTGGYEQYF

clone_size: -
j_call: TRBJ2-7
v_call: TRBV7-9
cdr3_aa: CASSLVTPEPFYEQYF

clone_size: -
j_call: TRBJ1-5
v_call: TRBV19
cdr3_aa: CASSIGSLSQHF

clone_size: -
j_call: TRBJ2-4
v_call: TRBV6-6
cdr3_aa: CASSYSIRGLDPLAKNIQYF

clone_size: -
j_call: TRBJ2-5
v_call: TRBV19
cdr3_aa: CATSAFGETQYF

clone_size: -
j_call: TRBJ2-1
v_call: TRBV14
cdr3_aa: CASSQVQRTVLYNEQFF

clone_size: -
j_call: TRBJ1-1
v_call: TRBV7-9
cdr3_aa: CASSLSGFDAFF

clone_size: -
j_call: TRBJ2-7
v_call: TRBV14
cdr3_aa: CASSLSQGKAYEQYF

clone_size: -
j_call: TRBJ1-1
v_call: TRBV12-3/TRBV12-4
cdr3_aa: CASSLARGGYPEAFF

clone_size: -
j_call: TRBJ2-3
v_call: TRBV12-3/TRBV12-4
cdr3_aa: CASSLAGGTDTQYF

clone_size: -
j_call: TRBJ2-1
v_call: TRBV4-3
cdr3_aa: CASSASGGANWRNEQFF

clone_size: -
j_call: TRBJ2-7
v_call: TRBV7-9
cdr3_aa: CASTTGKLSKYF

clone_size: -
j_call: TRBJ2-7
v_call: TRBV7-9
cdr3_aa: CASSKTGQFYEQYF

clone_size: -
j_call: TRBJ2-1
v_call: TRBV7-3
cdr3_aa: CASRRDLYNEQFF

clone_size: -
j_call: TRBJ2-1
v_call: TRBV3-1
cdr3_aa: CASSQDVTAGNEQFF

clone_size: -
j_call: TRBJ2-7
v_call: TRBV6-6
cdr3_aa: CASSSRVSEGYEQYF

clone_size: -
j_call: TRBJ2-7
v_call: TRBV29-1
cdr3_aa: CSVEVRTAGEQYF

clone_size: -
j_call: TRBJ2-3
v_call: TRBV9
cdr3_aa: CASSVAGTDTQYF

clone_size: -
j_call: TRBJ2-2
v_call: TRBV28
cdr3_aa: CASSRLAGETGELFF

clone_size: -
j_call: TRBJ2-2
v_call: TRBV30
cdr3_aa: CAWRSRGPWELFF

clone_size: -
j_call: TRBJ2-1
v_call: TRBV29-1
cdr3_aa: CSAEGTSGGRAVGEQFF

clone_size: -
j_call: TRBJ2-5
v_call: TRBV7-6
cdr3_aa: CASRDIRETQYF

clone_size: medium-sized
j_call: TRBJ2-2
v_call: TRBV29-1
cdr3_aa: CSGRGAGELFF

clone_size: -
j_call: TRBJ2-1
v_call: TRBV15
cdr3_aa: CATSGEEGTSGIGYEQFF

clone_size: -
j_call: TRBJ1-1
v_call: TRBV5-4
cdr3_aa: CASSSVLGDTEAFF

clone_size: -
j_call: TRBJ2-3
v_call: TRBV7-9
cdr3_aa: CASSSGGSDTQYF

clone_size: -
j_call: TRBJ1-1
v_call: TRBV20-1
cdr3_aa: CSARVPGKNTEAFF

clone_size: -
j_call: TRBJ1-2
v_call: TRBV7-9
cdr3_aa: CASSFGTGWDGYTF

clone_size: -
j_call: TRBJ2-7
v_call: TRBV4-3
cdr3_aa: CASRGQGYEQYF

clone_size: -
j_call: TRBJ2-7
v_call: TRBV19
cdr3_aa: CASGVSGTYEQYF

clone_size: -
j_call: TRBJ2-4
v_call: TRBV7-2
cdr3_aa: CASSLAGQANIQYF

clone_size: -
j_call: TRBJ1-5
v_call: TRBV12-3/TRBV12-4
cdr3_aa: CASSLVGGLVQPQHF

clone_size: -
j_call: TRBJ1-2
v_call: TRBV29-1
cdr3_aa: CSVPGDDYGYTF